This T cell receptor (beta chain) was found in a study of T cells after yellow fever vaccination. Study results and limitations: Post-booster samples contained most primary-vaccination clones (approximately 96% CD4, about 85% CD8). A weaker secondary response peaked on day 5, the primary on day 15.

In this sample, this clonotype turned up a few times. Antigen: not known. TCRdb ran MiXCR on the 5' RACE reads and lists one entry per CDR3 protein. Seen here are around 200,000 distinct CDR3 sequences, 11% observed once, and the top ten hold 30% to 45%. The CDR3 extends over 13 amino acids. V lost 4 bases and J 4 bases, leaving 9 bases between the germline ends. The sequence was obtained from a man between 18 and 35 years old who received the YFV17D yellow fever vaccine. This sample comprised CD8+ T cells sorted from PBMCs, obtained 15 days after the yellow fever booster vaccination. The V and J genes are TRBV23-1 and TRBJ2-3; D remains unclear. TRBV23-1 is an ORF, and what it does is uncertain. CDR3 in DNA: TGCGCCAGCAGTCCCCTGGGCCCAGATACGCAGTATTTT. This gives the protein CASSPLGPDTQYF.